Each of the 21 T cell receptor beta chains below was sequenced from the same sample in a study of blood T cell repertoires in COVID-19. Here immunoSEQ multiplex PCR was the method, and the copy in TCRdb shows in-frame clones only, minus some. Of around 200,000 clones listed, about 90% were seen once; the top ten hold 1.5% to 2%. Input material: peripheral blood. These receptors all come from a man aged 35-49 years with active or convalescent COVID-19.

CDR3 DNA sequence: TGTGCCAGCAGCCACGGAGGGAAAGAGACCCAGTACTTC. Protein sequence: CASSHGGKETQYF. V usage is TRBV28 and J usage is TRBJ2-5, with D possibly being TRBD2 (6 bases). This CDR3 has 13 residues. The germline V gene encodes CDR1 MDHEN and CDR2 SYDVKM. Trimming took off 6 bases at V and 3 bases at J, with 11 bases between the two ends.

This chain's CDR3 is CAISESQDSYEQYF. The CDR3 DNA reads TGTGCCATCAGTGAGAGTCAGGACTCCTACGAGCAGTACTTC. The chain links TRBV10-3 to TRBJ2-7; no definite D call. Germline CDR1 reads ENHRY; CDR2 reads SYGVKD. Trimming left V 2 bases short and J 0 bases short, with 8 bases between. The CDR3 has 14 amino acids.

The chain carries TRBV6-5 and TRBJ2-7; 9 nucleotides align to TRBD2. Trimming at V came to 7 bases and at J to 2 bases, leaving 6 bases not matched to a gene. The V gene's germline CDR1 is MNHEY and CDR2 SVGAGI. CDR3 length equals 14 residues. The CDR3 is CASMWASGTYEQYF. Written as DNA, the CDR3 is TGTGCCAGCATGTGGGCTAGCGGGACCTACGAGCAGTACTTC.

The chain has TRBV19 and TRBJ1-2; no clear D gene. V dropped 5 bases and J dropped 4 bases, with 14 bases sitting between them. The CDR3 contains 14 residues. CDR1 is LNHDA and CDR2 is SQIVND in the germline V gene (reference sequence). Written as DNA, the CDR3 is TGTGCCAGTAGTCCCAGTTTGCCCTTCTATGGCTACACCTTC. Translated: CASSPSLPFYGYTF.

CDR3 bases: TGTGCCAGTTTAAAAAACAGGTTCTCTGGAAACACCATATATTTT. Protein: CASLKNRFSGNTIYF. The chain has TRBV6-5 and TRBJ1-3; D might be TRBD1 (5 bases). Germline V gene sequence: CDR1 MNHEY, CDR2 SVGAGI. V was cut by 9 bases and J by 0 bases, with 15 bases left in between. This CDR3 has 15 residues.

This chain uses TRBV5-1 with TRBJ1-2; D might be TRBD1 (6 bases). Deletions cut 4 bases from V and 4 bases from J, with 17 bases between. CDR3 length: 15 residues. CDR1 SGHRS and CDR2 YFSETQ come from the germline V gene. The CDR3, as DNA: TGCGCCAGCAGCGCCTACGGACAGAGGGGCTATGGCTACACCTTC. It yields the protein CASSAYGQRGYGYTF.

J is TRBJ2-7 and V is TRBV3-1 (or the pseudogene TRBV3-2); no definite D call. The germline V and J ends were trimmed by 0 bases and 3 bases, with 9 bases remaining between them. Germline values: CDR1 LGHDT, CDR2 YNNKEL (reference sequence). The CDR3 has 14 residues. The CDR3 sequence: CASSQDKHHYEQYF. The CDR3 DNA sequence: TGTGCCAGCAGCCAAGATAAACACCACTACGAGCAGTACTTC.

The chain uses TRBV7-2 and TRBJ2-5, with 7 nucleotides matching TRBD2. Germline CDR1 SGHTA, CDR2 FQGNSA. The CDR3 sequence is 15 residues long. V dropped 5 bases and J dropped 4; count of bases not matched to a gene: 10. The CDR3 region is CASSLDRGDAETQYF. The CDR3 DNA reads TGTGCCAGCAGCCTAGATCGGGGGGATGCAGAGACCCAGTACTTC.

The chain is built from TRBV27 and TRBJ2-7; 12 positions match TRBD2. This CDR3 spans 15 amino acids. The germline V gene encodes CDR1 MNHEY and CDR2 SMNVEV (reference sequence). J gave up 3 bases and V 6 bases, and 6 bases lay outside the gene matches. The CDR3 sequence is CASRSGLAGYYEQYF. As DNA, the CDR3 is TGTGCCAGCAGATCAGGACTAGCGGGATACTACGAGCAGTACTTC.

The chain uses TRBV7-3 and TRBJ2-1, with a weak D call TRBD2 (5 bases). The CDR3 is 12 residues long. CDR1 SGHTA and CDR2 FQGTGA come from the germline V gene. The V gene lost 5 bases and the J gene lost 7 bases, with 9 bases spanning the gap. CDR3 amino acids: CASSGPGNEQFF. CDR3 in DNA: TGTGCCAGCAGCGGCCCGGGGAATGAGCAGTTCTTC.

V gene TRBV9 combines with J gene TRBJ1-1; D not certain. The germline gives CDR1 SGDLS, CDR2 YYNGEE. The CDR3 totals 13 residues. Trimming shortened V by 0 bases and J by 4 bases, and 7 bases separated the two germline ends. This CDR3 is CASSVARGTEAFF. In DNA form, the CDR3 reads TGTGCCAGCAGCGTAGCTCGGGGCACTGAAGCTTTCTTT. The full variable domain, with the rest looked up from reference TRBV9 and TRBJ1-1, is DSGVTQTPKHLITATGQRVTLRCSPRSGDLSVYWYQQSLDQGLQFLIQYYNGEERAKGNILERFSAQQFPDLHSELNLSSLELGDSALYFCASSVARGTEAFFGQGTRLTVV.

The rearrangement links TRBV7-3 to TRBJ2-7; 7 bases are shared with TRBD1. CDR1 is SGHTA, CDR2 FQGTGA, per germline. The CDR3 consists of 15 residues. After removal of 2 bases from V and 0 bases from J, the junction contained 4 bases not matched to a gene. The CDR3 DNA sequence: TGTGCCAGCAGCTTAGTATCAGGGGGCTCCTACGAGCAGTACTTC. This translates into CASSLVSGGSYEQYF.

V gene TRBV30 combines with J gene TRBJ1-1; D might be TRBD1 (5 bases). CDR1 and CDR2 from the germline V gene are GTSNPN and SVGIG (reference sequence). V lost 3 bases and J 7 bases, leaving 15 bases between the germline ends. CDR3 size: 13 residues. In nucleotides, the CDR3 is TGTGCCTGGAGGTGGAAGGGGTCGAATGAAGCTTTCTTT. It specifies CAWRWKGSNEAFF.

The chain is built from TRBV19 and TRBJ1-2; D is unclear. Trimming stripped 0 bases from V and 7 bases from J, with 9 bases between. This CDR3 contains 13 residues. CDR1 LNHDA and CDR2 SQIVND come from the germline V gene (reference sequence). CDR3 in DNA: TGTGCCAGTAGTATAGAACAGCTTACTGGCTACACCTTC. This sequence encodes CASSIEQLTGYTF. The full variable domain, with the rest looked up from reference TRBV19 and TRBJ1-2, is DGGITQSPKYLFRKEGQNVTLSCEQNLNHDAMYWYRQDPGQGLRLIYYSQIVNDFQKGDIAEGYSVSREKKESFPLTVTSAQKNPTAFYLCASSIEQLTGYTFGSGTRLTVV.

The chain employs TRBV28 and TRBJ1-5, with D possibly TRBD1 on 5 matching bases. Germline V gene lookup returns CDR1 MDHEN and CDR2 SYDVKM. The CDR3 spans 13 residues. V was trimmed by 3 bases and J by 6 bases, leaving 9 bases between them. The CDR3 DNA reads TGTGCCAGCAGTTTCCAGGGTACTCAGCCCCAGCATTTT. Its protein is CASSFQGTQPQHF.

This chain links TRBV28 with TRBJ2-7, with D perhaps TRBD2 (5 bases). V was trimmed by 5 bases and J by 4 bases, leaving 12 bases between them. CDR1 and CDR2 from the germline V gene are MDHEN and SYDVKM. The CDR3 consists of 13 residues. This chain's CDR3 is CASSNPSGYEQYF. The DNA for the CDR3 is TGTGCCAGCAGTAACCCGTCGGGGTACGAGCAGTACTTC.

The chain recombines TRBV2 with TRBJ2-5, with a tentative D call TRBD1 (6 bases). The CDR3 is made up of 14 amino acids. Germline V gene sequence: CDR1 SNHLY, CDR2 FYNNEI. The germline V and J ends were trimmed by 7 bases and 2 bases, with 14 bases remaining between them. This CDR3 reads CASTELQGQETQYF. CDR3 DNA sequence: TGTGCCAGCACCGAACTACAGGGACAAGAGACCCAGTACTTC.

The rearrangement uses TRBV28 and TRBJ2-2, with D possibly TRBD1 on 5 matching bases. The CDR3 is 18 amino acids. Trimming shortened V by 6 bases and J by 5 bases, and 25 bases separated the two germline ends. Per germline, CDR1 MDHEN and CDR2 SYDVKM. The CDR3 loop is CASRSPLGVGKVTGELFF. The CDR3, as DNA: TGTGCCAGCAGGAGCCCTTTAGGGGTTGGTAAAGTTACCGGGGAGCTGTTTTTT.

This clone was recorded once. The chain is built from TRBV29-1 and TRBJ1-2; D is perhaps TRBD1 (5 bases). CDR3 length: 13 amino acids. CDR1 SQVTM and CDR2 ANQGSEA come from the germline V gene. The ends were cut back, 7 bases at V and 6 bases at J, with 18 bases in the middle. The CDR3: CSGGLGGLDGYTF. The DNA for the CDR3 is TGCAGCGGGGGCCTGGGGGGTTTAGATGGCTACACCTTC. Based on the CDR3 plus reference TRBV29-1 and TRBJ1-2, the full variable domain is SAVISQKPSRDICQRGTSLTIQCQVDSQVTMMFWYRQQPGQSLTLIATANQGSEATYESGFVIDKFPISRPNLTFSTLTVSNMSPEDSSIYLCSGGLGGLDGYTFGSGTRLTVV.

The V and J genes are TRBV19 and TRBJ2-3; 7 bases agree with TRBD2. The germline V gene has CDR1 LNHDA and CDR2 SQIVND (reference sequence). V trimming: 4 bases; J trimming: 2 bases; junction bases outside the gene matches: 9. CDR3 length equals 16 residues. CDR3 bases: TGTGCCAGTAGTACCAAGCTAGCGGTACACACAGATACGCAGTATTTT. Translating it yields CASSTKLAVHTDTQYF.

The J gene is TRBJ2-5, the V gene TRBV5-1, with TRBD1 matching 7 bases. V was clipped by 1 base and J by 4 bases; unmatched bases: 4. Germline V gene data show CDR1 as SGHRS and CDR2 as YFSETQ. This CDR3 has 14 residues. The CDR3 loop reads CASSLMAGGETQYF. For the CDR3, the DNA is TGCGCCAGCAGCTTGATGGCAGGGGGAGAGACCCAGTACTTC.